Included here is one T cell receptor delta chain sequence, with context. Its specificity is unknown. Germline CDR1 reads GEAIGNYY; CDR2 reads EKD. V lost 9 bases and J 3 bases, leaving 10 bases between the germline ends. The CDR3 length is 11 residues. These data belong to a study of Vδ1+ human thymocytes. Study-wide results and caveats: In the thymus, TRG and TRD repertoires looked highly polyclonal with Gaussian CDR3 lengths.

After alphabeta T cell depletion, CD3+ Vdelta1+ Vdelta2- thymocytes were sorted. Sequences come from RNA converted to cDNA by reverse transcription. Multiplex PCR used pooled V-gene forward primers and a constant-region reverse primer to amplify CDR3s. TCRdb re-called the multiplex PCR reads through CATT. Found here are roughly 76,000 delta-chain clones, around 35% of them singletons; the top ten hold 0.2% to 0.3%. The source is a boy under two years old who had congenital heart surgery. Sequenced input: Vdelta1+ gamma-delta thymocytes from the thymus. Subset: FACS-sorted CD3+ TCRalphabeta- TCRVdelta1+ TCRVdelta2- thymocytes. The V call is TRDV2, the J call TRDJ1; no firm D call. CDR3: CARGYPDKLIF. CDR3 DNA: TGTGCCAGAGGGTACCCCGATAAACTCATCTTT.